The entry that follows covers one TCR beta chain sequence. These data originate in a study of cytomegalovirus exposure and HLA in healthy donors. Vbeta (60) and Jbeta (13) primers were used in the PCR. Sequencing used immunoSEQ multiplex PCR; TCRdb keeps in-frame clones, though not all of them. The sample consists of over 150,000 clones, 70% to 80% of them appearing once. This TCR was recovered from a man aged 40-49 years in good health and CMV-seronegative. Sequenced input: PBMCs.

This chain's CDR3 is CASSQDQSVAGGASTDTQYF. CDR3 sequence (DNA): TGCGCCAGCAGCCAAGATCAGTCGGTAGCGGGGGGGGCTAGCACAGATACGCAGTATTTT. The chain recombines TRBV4-1 with TRBJ2-3; 11 bases are shared with TRBD2. The CDR3 runs to 20 residues. Germline loops: CDR1 MGHRA, CDR2 YSYEKL. The V gene end was trimmed by 0 bases and the J gene end by 0 bases; junction bases not matched to a gene: 11.